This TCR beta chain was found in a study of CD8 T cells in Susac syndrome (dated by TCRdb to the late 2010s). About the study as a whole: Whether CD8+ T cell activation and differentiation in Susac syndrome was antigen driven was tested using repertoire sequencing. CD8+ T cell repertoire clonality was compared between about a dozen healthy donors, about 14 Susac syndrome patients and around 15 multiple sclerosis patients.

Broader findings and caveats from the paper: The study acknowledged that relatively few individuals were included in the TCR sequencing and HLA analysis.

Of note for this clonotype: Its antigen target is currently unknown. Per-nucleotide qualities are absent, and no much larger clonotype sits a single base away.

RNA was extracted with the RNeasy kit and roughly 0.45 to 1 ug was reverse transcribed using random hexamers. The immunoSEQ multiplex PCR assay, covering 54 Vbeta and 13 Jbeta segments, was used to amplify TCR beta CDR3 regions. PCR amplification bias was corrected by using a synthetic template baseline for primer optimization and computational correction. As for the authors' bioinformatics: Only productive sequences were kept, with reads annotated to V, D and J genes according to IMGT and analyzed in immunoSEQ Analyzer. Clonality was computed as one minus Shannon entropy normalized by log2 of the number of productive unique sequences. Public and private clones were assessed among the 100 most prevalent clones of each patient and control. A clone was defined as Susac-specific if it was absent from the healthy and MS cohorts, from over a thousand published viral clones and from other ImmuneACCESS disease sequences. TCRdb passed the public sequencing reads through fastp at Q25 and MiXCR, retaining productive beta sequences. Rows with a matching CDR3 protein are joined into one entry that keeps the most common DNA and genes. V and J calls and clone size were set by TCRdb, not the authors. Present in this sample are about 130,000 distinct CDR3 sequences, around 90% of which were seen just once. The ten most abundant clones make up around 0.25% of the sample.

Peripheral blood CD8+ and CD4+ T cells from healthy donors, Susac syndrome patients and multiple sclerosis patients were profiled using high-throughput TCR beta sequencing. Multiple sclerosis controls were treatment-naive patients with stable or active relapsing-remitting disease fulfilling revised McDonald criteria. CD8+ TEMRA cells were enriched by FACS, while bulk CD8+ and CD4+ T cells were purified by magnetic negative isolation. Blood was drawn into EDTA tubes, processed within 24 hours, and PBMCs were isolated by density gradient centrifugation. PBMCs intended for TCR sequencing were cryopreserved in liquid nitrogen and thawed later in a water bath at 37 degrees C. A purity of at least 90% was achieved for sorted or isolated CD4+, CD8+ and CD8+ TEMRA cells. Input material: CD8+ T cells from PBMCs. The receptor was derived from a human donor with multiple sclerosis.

The CDR3 has the sequence CASSPARVYGYTF. The DNA sequence follows: TGTGCCAGCAGCCCCGCCCGAGTCTATGGCTACACCTTC. The receptor chain draws on TRBV14 and TRBJ1-2; the D gene is unclear. A distance of 10 bases separates the germline ends of V and J, which lose 4 bases and 4 bases respectively. CDR1 is given as SGHDN and CDR2 as FVKESK, both from the germline V gene. From its cysteine to its phenylalanine, the CDR3 spans 13 amino acids. The DNA shown is the 39-base CDR3, in frame from base 1.